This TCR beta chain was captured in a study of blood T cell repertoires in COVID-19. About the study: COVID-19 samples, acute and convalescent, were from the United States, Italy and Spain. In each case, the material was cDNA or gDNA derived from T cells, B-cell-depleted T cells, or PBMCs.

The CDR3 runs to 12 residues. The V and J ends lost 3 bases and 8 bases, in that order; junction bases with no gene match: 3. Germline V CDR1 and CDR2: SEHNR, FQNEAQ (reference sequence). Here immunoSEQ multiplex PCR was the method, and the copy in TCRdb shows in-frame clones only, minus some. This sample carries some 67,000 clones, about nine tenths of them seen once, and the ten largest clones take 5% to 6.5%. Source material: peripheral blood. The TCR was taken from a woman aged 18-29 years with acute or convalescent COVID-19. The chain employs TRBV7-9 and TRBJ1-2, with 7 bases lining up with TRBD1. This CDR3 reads CASSLTGNGYTF. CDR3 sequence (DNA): TGTGCCAGCAGCTTGACAGGGAACGGCTACACCTTC.